This T cell receptor (beta chain) was retrieved from a study of T cell repertoires in ileal Crohn's disease. About the study: Median disease duration was about eight years; approximately 32% smoked at surgery.

The table came from immunoSEQ multiplex PCR; TCRdb's copy has only in-frame clones and leaves some out. Here the sample spans about 30,000 clones, about 81% being singletons. The study's findings and limits: Every patient over 26.8% clonality showed endoscopic recurrence.

In the case of this clone: Its cognate antigen is unknown.

The sequence was collected from an adult with Crohn's disease. Specimen: ileal tissue.

The CDR3 loop is CASSSTSYEQYF. The CDR3 nucleotides read TGTGCCAGCAGCTCAACTAGCTACGAGCAGTACTTC. The chain uses TRBV7-2 and TRBJ2-7; D is possibly TRBD2 (5 bases). V was shortened by 4 bases and J by 3 bases, with 7 bases between the two germline ends. Germline values: CDR1 SGHTA, CDR2 FQGNSA. The CDR3 is made up of 12 amino acids.